Detailed here is one T cell receptor beta chain. This clonotype was found many times. Its antigen target is currently unknown. Per-base quality was not reported, and no clone a single base away is much larger than it. Via the germline V gene, CDR1 is SGHRS and CDR2 YFSETQ. V and J lose 4 bases and 7 bases, and a span of 12 bases separates them. The cysteine opens and the phenylalanine closes a CDR3 of 13 amino acids. Of the read, only the CDR3 DNA is kept; its 39 bases are in frame from base 1. The sample's treatment or condition label is to be understood as: live attenuated yellow fever vaccine strain. PBMCs were isolated from peripheral blood using a standard Ficoll-Paque protocol. Dynabeads CD4 and CD8 positive selection kits were used to isolate the CD4 and CD8 T-cell fractions. RNA was extracted with TriZol from bulk PBMCs, CD4 and CD8 fractions, and dextramer-positive and dextramer-negative fractions.

The record originates from a study of T cells after yellow fever vaccination (dated by TCRdb to about 2019). Regarding the complete study: Libraries from fractions with low cell numbers were prepared with the SMART-Seq v4 Ultra Low Input RNA kit. Bulk TCR alpha and beta repertoires were sequenced longitudinally to track T-cell clones before and after primary and booster YFV17D yellow fever vaccination. The cohort comprised two healthy male donors, one aged 18 to 29 and one aged 30 to 39 years. Blood samples were taken at several timepoints before and after primary and secondary immunization, and bulk PBMC replicates and cell subsets were isolated.

TCR cDNA was made using 5'RACE template switching, a step that added a universal primer site and unique molecular identifiers. Priming of cDNA synthesis was performed from both the TCR alpha and TCR beta constant segments. Library amplification involved two PCR steps, and the second step added sample barcodes and sequencing adapters. Sequencing of libraries was performed on Illumina HiSeq 2500 (2x100 bp) or NovaSeq (2x150 bp). The authors' pipeline ran thus. MIGEC handled demultiplexing of reads and collapsing into UMI consensus sequences, while MiXCR performed V(D)J alignment. Vaccine-responding clonotypes were identified with edgeR using replicate PBMC samples, with FDR below 0.01 and a log2 fold change above 5 up to day 15 being required. Bulk clonotypes were assigned CD4 or CD8 identity according to which sequenced CD4 or CD8 repertoire held them at higher abundance. In-frame beta chains were kept once TCRdb had trimmed the public reads at Q25 with fastp and called clones with MiXCR. For every CDR3 protein sequence, its rows merge into one entry that carries the most common genes and DNA. These V and J calls are TCRdb output, not the study's own analysis. This sample gives about 69,000 distinct CDR3 sequences in total; 4.5% to 7.5% of them show up just once. Under 2.5% of the sample is taken by the ten largest.

The full study reports these points: Because the study included only a couple of donors, the extent to which the findings can be generalized is limited. Computational filtering was required because FACS-sorted repertoires could contain abundant contaminating clonotypes from the bulk population. The secondary T-cell response was found to be weaker but faster than the primary response, with a peak reached on day 5 rather than on day 15. A small share of clonotypes occurred in both CD4 and CD8 compartments, likely arising from convergent recombination. After the booster, most clones that had expanded after primary vaccination were detected again (over 95% of CD4 and roughly nine tenths of CD8), suggesting broad maintenance of memory.

The chain couples TRBV5-1 to TRBJ2-1, with no reliable assignment of the D segment. Sequenced material: CD4+ T cells sorted from PBMCs, taken around 15 days after the first yellow fever vaccination. The sequence was obtained from a man younger than 35 who received the YFV17D yellow fever vaccine. CDR3 region: CASSPLGGNEQFF. The nucleotide sequence reads as follows: TGCGCCAGCAGCCCCTTGGGCGGAAATGAGCAGTTCTTC.